The T cell receptor (beta chain) described here comes from a study of blood T cell repertoires in COVID-19. Turning to the study itself: Acute-phase and convalescent COVID-19 samples originated in the United States, Italy and Spain.

Original processing notes: The authors estimated nucleated cell counts from reference gene primer amplification. The data were produced by immunoSEQ multiplex PCR, yet TCRdb's version contains in-frame clones alone and is incomplete. The D gene and trimming were derived from the DNA, and the V and J assignments and clone size from that table. The sample has some 71,000 clones, roughly 85% seen once. Germline assignment: CDR1 KGHSH and CDR2 LQKENI. V was pared by 2 bases and J by 4 bases, with 7 bases of the junction left unmatched. This CDR3 is 16 amino acids long. The clonotype comes from a man in his thirties or forties with acute or convalescent COVID-19. The source material was peripheral blood. The genes are TRBV18 and TRBJ2-1; 8 nucleotides match TRBD1. CDR3 bases: TGTGCCAGCTCACCAGAACAGGGGGTTCGGTACAATGAGCAGTTCTTC. It yields the protein CASSPEQGVRYNEQFF.